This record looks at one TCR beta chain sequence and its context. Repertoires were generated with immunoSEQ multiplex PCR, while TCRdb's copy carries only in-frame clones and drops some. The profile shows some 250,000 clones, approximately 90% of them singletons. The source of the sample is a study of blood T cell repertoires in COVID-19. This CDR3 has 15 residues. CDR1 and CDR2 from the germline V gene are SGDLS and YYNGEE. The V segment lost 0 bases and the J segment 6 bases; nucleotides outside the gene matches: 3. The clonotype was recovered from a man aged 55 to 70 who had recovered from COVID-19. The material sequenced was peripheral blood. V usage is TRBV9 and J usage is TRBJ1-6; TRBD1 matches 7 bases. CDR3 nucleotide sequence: TGTGCCAGCAGCGTAGACCCAGGGGGTAATTCACCCCTCCACTTT. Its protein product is CASSVDPGGNSPLHF.